These 13 T cell receptor beta chains were sequenced from one sample in a study of blood T cell repertoires in COVID-19. Produced via immunoSEQ multiplex PCR; TCRdb's table is partial and in-frame only. In the table there are some 140,000 clones, around 83% of which are singletons. The sequenced material came from PBMCs or T cells enriched from blood (not recorded which). These TCRs come from a man aged 50 to 59 who had recovered from COVID-19.

This clone was found a few times. The chain couples TRBV14 to TRBJ1-1, with D perhaps TRBD1 (5 bases). CDR3 length: 15 residues. V lost 5 bases and J lost 6, with 19 bases in between. The germline gives CDR1 SGHDN, CDR2 FVKESK. The CDR3 protein is CASSGKDGWGAEAFF. The DNA of the CDR3 is TGTGCCAGCAGCGGAAAGGACGGGTGGGGGGCTGAAGCTTTCTTT.

This chain joins TRBV10-3 and TRBJ2-5, with no clear D. Trimming took 0 bases from V and 2 from J, leaving 7 bases between them. This CDR3 is 14 amino acids long. Looked up from germline, CDR1 is ENHRY and CDR2 is SYGVKD. CDR3 sequence reads: CAISESQIQETQYF. DNA for the CDR3: TGTGCCATCAGTGAGTCTCAGATACAAGAGACCCAGTACTTC.

The chain has TRBV2 and TRBJ2-1; perhaps TRBD2 as D (6 bases). The CDR3 contains 16 residues. V lost 4 bases, J lost 0 bases, and 13 bases lay in between. Germline lookup yields CDR1 SNHLY and CDR2 FYNNEI. The CDR3 bases are TGTGCCAGCAGTGCCGCCGGGACTTACTCCTACAATGAGCAGTTCTTC. Amino acid sequence: CASSAAGTYSYNEQFF.

This clone was counted a single time. V and J are TRBV6-1 and TRBJ1-5; D possibly corresponds to TRBD1 (6 bases). This CDR3 spans 15 amino acids. Germline-derived CDR1 and CDR2 are MNHNS and SASEGT. Trimming pared 3 bases from V and 5 bases from J, leaving 14 bases between. CDR3 amino acids: CASSDAGGEYQPQHF. CDR3 coding DNA: TGTGCCAGCAGTGATGCGGGGGGCGAATATCAGCCCCAGCATTTT.

CDR3 nucleotides: TGTGCCAGCAGCCAATCGAGGGACAGGGGATTCGATCAGCCCCAGCATTTT. Its translation is CASSQSRDRGFDQPQHF. The chain employs TRBV3-1 (or the pseudogene TRBV3-2) and TRBJ1-5; the match to TRBD1 covers 10 bases. The germline CDR1 and CDR2 sequences are LGHDT and YNNKEL (reference sequence). The CDR3 contains 17 residues. Trimming at V came to 2 bases and at J to 5 bases, leaving 9 bases not matched to a gene.

The V and J genes are TRBV12-5 and TRBJ2-7, with 15 positions matching TRBD2. Germline V CDR1 and CDR2: LGHNT, FRNRAP. The junction had 15 bases not matched to a gene; V was cut back by 6 bases and J by 0 bases. CDR3 length: 20 residues. CDR3 region: CASGWTPGLAGGPNSYEQYF. The CDR3 bases are TGTGCTAGTGGGTGGACTCCGGGACTAGCGGGGGGACCTAACTCCTACGAGCAGTACTTC.

The chain recombines TRBV9 with TRBJ2-2, with 8 bases identical to TRBD2. V lost 4 bases, J lost 4 bases, and 6 bases stayed unmatched. This CDR3 contains 15 residues. The germline CDR1 and CDR2 sequences are SGDLS and YYNGEE. CDR3 loop: CASSWDGGATGELFF. CDR3 bases: TGTGCCAGCAGCTGGGACGGGGGGGCCACCGGGGAGCTGTTTTTT.

The CDR3 spells CASSPGGYSYNEQFF. DNA for the CDR3: TGTGCCAGCAGTCCCGGCGGGTACTCCTACAATGAGCAGTTCTTC. This chain connects TRBV27 to TRBJ2-1; TRBD2 might be the D (5 bases). Germline-derived CDR1 and CDR2 are MNHEY and SMNVEV (reference sequence). Deletions cut 5 bases from V and 0 bases from J, with 11 bases between. This CDR3 is 15 amino acids long.

The chain links TRBV18 to TRBJ1-3; TRBD1 aligns across 9 bases. V was clipped by 4 bases and J by 0 bases; unmatched bases: 7. This CDR3 contains 17 residues. Germline V CDR1 and CDR2: KGHSH, LQKENI. The CDR3 sequence is CASSLLGTGSSGNTIYF. In DNA form, the CDR3 reads TGTGCCAGCTCACTACTCGGGACAGGGAGCTCTGGAAACACCATATATTTT.

This rearrangement joins TRBV27 to TRBJ2-3; a weak D match, TRBD2 (5 bases). Germline CDR1 reads MNHEY; CDR2 reads SMNVEV (reference sequence). Trimming took off 6 bases at V and 1 base at J, with 20 bases between the two ends. CDR3 length: 17 amino acids. CDR3 bases: TGTGCCAGCAGCTCGAAACCGGGGATACGCCGCACAGATACGCAGTATTTT. It encodes CASSSKPGIRRTDTQYF.

The chain uses TRBV6-2 or TRBV6-3 and TRBJ2-2, with D possibly being TRBD1 (6 bases). From germline, CDR1 is MNHEY and CDR2 SVGEGT. V was cut by 2 bases and J by 4 bases, with 8 bases left in between. The CDR3 has 14 residues. CDR3: CASSYGRGTGELFF. The CDR3 coding sequence is TGTGCCAGCAGTTACGGCAGGGGCACCGGGGAGCTGTTTTTT.

The genes are TRBV9 and TRBJ1-5; D is undetermined. The V gene's germline CDR1 is SGDLS and CDR2 YYNGEE. V was shortened by 0 bases and J by 2 bases, with 6 bases between the two germline ends. The CDR3 is 14 residues long. Written as DNA, the CDR3 is TGTGCCAGCAGCGTAGACAACGGCAATCAGCCCCAGCATTTT. Translating it yields CASSVDNGNQPQHF.

V is TRBV2 and J is TRBJ2-3; D might be TRBD1 (6 bases). The CDR3 consists of 13 residues. The ends were cut back, 7 bases at V and 3 bases at J, with 11 bases in the middle. Germline V gives CDR1 SNHLY, CDR2 FYNNEI. As DNA, the CDR3 is TGTGCCAGCAATTTGCAGGGGACAGATACGCAGTATTTT. Translating gives CASNLQGTDTQYF. Full variable domain (missing parts from reference TRBV2 and TRBJ2-3): EPEVTQTPSHQVTQMGQEVILRCVPISNHLYFYWYRQILGQKVEFLVSFYNNEISEKSEIFDDQFSVERPDGSNFTLKIRSTKLEDSAMYFCASNLQGTDTQYFGPGTRLTVL.